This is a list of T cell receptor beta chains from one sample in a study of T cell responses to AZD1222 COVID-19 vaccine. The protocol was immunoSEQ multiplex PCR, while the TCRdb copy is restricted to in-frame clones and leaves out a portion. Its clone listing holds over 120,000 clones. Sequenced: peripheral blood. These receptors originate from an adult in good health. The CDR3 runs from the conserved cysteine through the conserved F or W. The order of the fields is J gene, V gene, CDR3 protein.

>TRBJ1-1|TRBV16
CASSPGQGNEAFF
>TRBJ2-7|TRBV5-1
CASQGQGALEQYF
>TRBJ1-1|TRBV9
CASSQNGHVNTEAFF
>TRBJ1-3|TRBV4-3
CASSQARGDTIYF
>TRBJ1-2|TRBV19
CASSPRRASGVYGYTF
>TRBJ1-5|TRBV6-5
CASSYQFGQPQHF
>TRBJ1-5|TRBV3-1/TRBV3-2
CASSQWGEPQHF
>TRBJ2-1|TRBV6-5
CASSYFGEGSEQFF
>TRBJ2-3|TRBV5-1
CASSLGGSTSTDTQYF
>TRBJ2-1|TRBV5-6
CASSPDRGLNNEQFF
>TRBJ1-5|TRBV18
CASSPDAGGQPQHF
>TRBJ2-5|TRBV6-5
CASRESSKETQYF
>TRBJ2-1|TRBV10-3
CAISKNTGTEAYNEQFF
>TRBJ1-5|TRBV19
CASIGRQGAGQPQHF
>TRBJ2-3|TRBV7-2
CASSDTPLTRTDTQYF
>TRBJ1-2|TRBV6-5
CASSYGQGVGYGYTF